The TCR beta chain under discussion was sequenced for a study of glioma-infiltrating T cells. Turning to the study itself: Samples included WHO grade II oligodendrogliomas or astrocytomas and initial-diagnosis grade IV glioblastomas. Glioma patients had dexamethasone for six or fewer days before surgery.

The iRepertoire nested amplicon-rescue multiplex PCR amplified TCR alpha and beta CDR3s from RNA. One-step reverse transcription and amplification started from around 100-400 ng of tissue mRNA or PBMC total RNA. TCRdb itself ran the multiplex PCR reads through MiXCR, one entry per CDR3 protein. The table shows around 390,000 distinct CDR3 sequences, with about two fifths occurring only once. Study-wide results and caveats: Non-neoplastic patients had below-expected tissue-blood divergence, while all gliomas exceeded expectation.

V was shortened by 6 bases and J by 2 bases, with 13 bases between the two germline ends. CDR1 is DFQATT, CDR2 SNEGSKA, per germline (reference sequence). There are 13 residues in the CDR3. The sample holds a few counts of this clonotype. Its antigen is unknown. Sequencing was performed on glioma tissue, nonneoplastic brain tissue, or PBMCs (not recorded which). This chain links TRBV20-1 with TRBJ2-5; maybe TRBD2 (5 bases). This TCR was sampled from a human donor with low-grade glioma or glioblastoma, undergoing nonglioma brain surgery, or in good health (not recorded which). DNA of the CDR3: TGCAGTGCCACCCAGCGGCGACAAGAGACCCAGTACTTC. Protein product: CSATQRRQETQYF.